The rows below give T cell receptor beta chains drawn from one sample of a study of CD8 T cells in Susac syndrome. In TCRdb, the immunoSEQ multiplex PCR reads were re-called with MiXCR into one record per CDR3 protein. The table has 150,000 or so distinct CDR3 sequences, just under 95% seen once; the top ten hold around 0.15%. Sequencing used CD4+ T cells from PBMCs. All receptors derive from a human donor with Susac syndrome. Both conserved end residues are trimmed from each CDR3. Expanded clones are given a class, and other clones once, few, many or no size at all.

clone_size j_call v_call cdr3_aa
- TRBJ1-5 TRBV30 AWSVRDVRRQPQH
- TRBJ2-3 TRBV11-1 ASSHDRLVNTQY
few TRBJ1-2 TRBV3-1 ASSQARGYGYT
- TRBJ2-3 TRBV20-1 SAIRQGTDTQY
- TRBJ2-5 TRBV19 ASSPAGNQETQY
- TRBJ2-1 TRBV7-6 ASSLRTGGSTYNEQF
- TRBJ2-1 TRBV20-1 SARRGGVTYNEQF
- TRBJ2-1 TRBV24-1 ATSDPSGGGGNEQF
few TRBJ2-5 TRBV3-1 ASSQTSGGETQY
- TRBJ1-2 TRBV29-1 SVDADYGYT
- TRBJ2-3 TRBV5-4 ASSSDPGLAGPTDTQY
- TRBJ1-1 TRBV7-9 ASSLGGTRTEAF
- TRBJ1-4 TRBV20-1 SARDLREGNEKLF
- TRBJ2-7 TRBV28 ASSLPRFDEQY
- TRBJ2-3 TRBV4-3 ASSQAPAGDGTDTQY
- TRBJ2-5 TRBV7-9 ASSEQGVVRETQY
- TRBJ2-1 TRBV5-1 ASSTPGTGGHNEQF
- TRBJ2-3 TRBV7-9 ASTDASGRDTQY
- TRBJ1-1 TRBV29-1 SVNRVPGMNTEAF
once TRBJ1-5 TRBV20-1 SASPWDRGHDQPQH
- TRBJ2-2 TRBV11-1 ASSLSSGELF
- TRBJ1-1 TRBV12-3/TRBV12-4 ASSLGGPETEAF
- TRBJ2-1 TRBV5-1 ASSSGGLAGYNEQF
- TRBJ2-7 TRBV20-1 SATLVRDEQY
once TRBJ1-1 TRBV5-1 ASSLALVNTEAF
- TRBJ1-1 TRBV10-3 ATSKGTEAF
- TRBJ1-6 TRBV30 AWTTTRGPPLH
- TRBJ1-5 TRBV12-3/TRBV12-4 ASSKQGDNQPQH
- TRBJ2-1 TRBV7-3 ASSPYPWTSGTTNNEQF
once TRBJ2-3 TRBV30 AWSVGTSVL
- TRBJ1-4 TRBV7-9 ASTPPEQATNEKLF